The 23 T cell receptor beta chains listed next were all sequenced from one sample in a study of T cell responses to AZD1222 COVID-19 vaccine. Sequencing used immunoSEQ multiplex PCR; TCRdb keeps in-frame clones, though not all of them. The sample carries around 110,000 clones, about 91% recorded once. Sequenced material: peripheral blood, taken on day 0 of AZD1222 vaccination. The source is an adult in good health.

There are a few counts of this clone. The V gene is TRBV7-8, the J gene TRBJ1-1, with 12 bases identical to TRBD1. After removal of 5 bases from V and 1 base from J, the junction contained 11 bases not matched to a gene. CDR1 is SGHVS, CDR2 FQNEAQ, per germline. CDR3 length equals 18 residues. The CDR3 DNA is TGTGCCAGCAGCCGAGGGACAGGGGGCATCGGCAGGAACACTGAAGCTTTCTTT. This sequence encodes CASSRGTGGIGRNTEAFF.

A single count supports this clone. One junction end disagrees with the germline gene, perhaps due to a read error. The rearrangement joins TRBV4-1 to TRBJ2-7, with D possibly being TRBD2 (6 bases). This CDR3 contains 15 residues. Germline V lookup: CDR1 MGHRA, CDR2 YSYEKL. CDR3 sequence reads: CARSRGWNPPPEQYF. The CDR3 DNA reads as TGCGCCCGCAGCCGGGGGTGGAACCCCCCGCCCGAGCAGTACTTC.

This clone has just a few counts. The chain is built from TRBV7-8 and TRBJ1-2; D is ambiguous. Germline V gives CDR1 SGHVS, CDR2 FQNEAQ. V gave up 1 base and J gave up 6 bases, with 9 bases separating them. The CDR3 totals 13 residues. CDR3 bases: TGTGCCAGCAGCTTAGTTACCAGGCATGGCTACACCTTC. It yields the protein CASSLVTRHGYTF.

The V and J genes are TRBV28 and TRBJ1-5; D not certain. V was pared by 3 bases and J by 3 bases, with 9 bases between. The V gene's germline CDR1 is MDHEN and CDR2 SYDVKM. This CDR3 has 14 amino acids. The CDR3 spells CASSFGRLNQPQHF. The CDR3 nucleotides read TGTGCCAGCAGTTTTGGGCGGCTCAATCAGCCCCAGCATTTT.

The chain employs TRBV21-1 and TRBJ1-1. TRBV21-1 is described as a pseudogene. The CDR3 covers 13 residues. CDR3 DNA sequence: TGTGCCAGGAACCAGGGGGGGCGGACTGAAGCTTTCTTT. This codes for CARNQGGRTEAFF.

The J gene is TRBJ1-5, the V gene TRBV30, with a possible D match to TRBD1 (6 bases). The germline V gene encodes CDR1 GTSNPN and CDR2 SVGIG (reference sequence). Trimming left V 2 bases short and J 11 bases short, with 13 bases between. The CDR3 consists of 12 residues. CDR3 coding DNA: TGTGCCTGGAGTTTTACAGGGAAAGCCCAGCATTTT. Encoded protein: CAWSFTGKAQHF.

The rearrangement links TRBV2 to TRBJ2-7, with D perhaps TRBD1 (5 bases). Germline CDR1 SNHLY, CDR2 FYNNEI. CDR3 length equals 16 residues. With 3 bases removed from V and 2 bases from J, the gap between germline ends came to 17 bases. The CDR3: CASSDPINADTYEQYF. Here the CDR3 DNA reads TGTGCCAGCAGTGATCCCATCAATGCGGACACCTACGAGCAGTACTTC.

This clone was observed a handful of times. The V and J genes are TRBV28 and TRBJ1-2; D unresolved. The germline V gene encodes CDR1 MDHEN and CDR2 SYDVKM. The CDR3 loop spans 13 amino acids. V was trimmed by 2 bases and J by 8 bases, leaving 12 bases between them. The CDR3 DNA follows: TGTGCCAGCAGTTTACTTCAACCCCCCGGCTACACCTTC. This translates into CASSLLQPPGYTF.

The chain has TRBV15 and TRBJ2-7; 7 bases fit TRBD2. The germline V gene has CDR1 LNHNV and CDR2 YYDKDF (reference sequence). V was pared by 4 bases and J by 3 bases, with 6 bases of the junction left unmatched. The CDR3 consists of 14 residues. CDR3 amino acids: CATSTAGENYEQYF. In nucleotides, the CDR3 is TGTGCCACCAGCACTGCGGGGGAAAACTACGAGCAGTACTTC.

With regard to this clone: The same CDR3 is also encoded by other DNA sequences in this sample. The rearrangement joins TRBV9 to TRBJ1-2; TRBD1 matches 7 bases. This CDR3 is built from 12 residues. Germline trimming cut 0 bases from V and 8 bases from J; bases unmatched to any gene: 1. Germline V CDR1 and CDR2: SGDLS, YYNGEE. CDR3 protein: CASSVVGGGYTF. In DNA form, the CDR3 reads TGTGCCAGCAGCGTAGTAGGGGGCGGCTACACCTTC.

The sample holds one count of this clone. The chain uses TRBV29-1 and TRBJ1-2, with D hard to call. Trimming shortened V by 4 bases and J by 8 bases, and 11 bases separated the two germline ends. Germline loops: CDR1 SQVTM, CDR2 ANQGSEA. The CDR3 has 11 amino acids. In DNA, the CDR3 is TGCAGCGTTGGAGAGGCGGGAGGCTACACCTTC. As protein: CSVGEAGGYTF.

The chain has TRBV7-6 and TRBJ2-1, with 12 bases identical to TRBD1. The CDR3 spans 17 residues. CDR1 and CDR2 from the germline V gene are SGHVS and FNYEAQ. Trimming took 5 bases from V and 7 from J; bases not matched to a gene: 12. The CDR3: CASSPRGPGQGANEQFF. The CDR3 DNA reads as TGTGCCAGCAGCCCAAGGGGTCCGGGACAGGGGGCGAATGAGCAGTTCTTC.

The chain links TRBV5-1 to TRBJ2-3; D call uncertain. The CDR3 is 14 residues long. The V end was cut by 4 bases, the J end by 2 bases, with 11 bases between. Germline V gene sequence: CDR1 SGHRS, CDR2 YFSETQ. CDR3 amino acids: CASSAQELTDTQYF. The CDR3, as DNA: TGCGCCAGCAGCGCGCAAGAGCTCACAGATACGCAGTATTTT. Full variable domain (missing parts from reference TRBV5-1 and TRBJ2-3): KAGVTQTPRYLIKTRGQQVTLSCSPISGHRSVSWYQQTPGQGLQFLFEYFSETQRNKGNFPGRFSGRQFSNSRSEMNVSTLELGDSALYLCASSAQELTDTQYFGPGTRLTVL.

The chain employs TRBV7-9 and TRBJ2-1, with 12 bases fitting TRBD2. The germline CDR1 and CDR2 sequences are SEHNR and FQNEAQ (reference sequence). The ends lost 2 bases at V and 5 bases at J; junction bases unmatched: 1. The CDR3 has 15 residues. The CDR3 protein is CASSLRLAGDNEQFF. Written as DNA, the CDR3 is TGTGCCAGCAGCTTAAGACTAGCGGGAGACAATGAGCAGTTCTTC.

V gene TRBV5-4 combines with J gene TRBJ2-1; 12 bases agree with TRBD1. This CDR3 is 15 amino acids long. V shed 1 base and J 8 bases; nucleotides not matched to a gene: 4. Germline lookup yields CDR1 SGHNT and CDR2 YYREEE (reference sequence). CDR3 in amino acids: CASSLLGQGADEQFF. CDR3 bases: TGTGCCAGCAGCTTGTTGGGACAGGGGGCCGATGAGCAGTTCTTC.

V usage is TRBV7-2 and J usage is TRBJ1-5, with D unclear. This CDR3 has 13 amino acids. Trimming took 3 bases from V and 6 from J, leaving 9 bases between them. Germline-derived CDR1 and CDR2 are SGHTA and FQGNSA. CDR3 in amino acids: CASSLDPSQPQHF. As DNA, the CDR3 is TGTGCCAGCAGCTTGGATCCCAGTCAGCCCCAGCATTTT.

In this sample, this clone turned up a few times. The gene calls are TRBV7-9 and TRBJ1-5; D is possibly TRBD1 (6 bases). This CDR3 is built from 17 residues. CDR1 is SEHNR, CDR2 FQNEAQ, per germline (reference sequence). The ends were cut back, 5 bases at V and 6 bases at J, with 23 bases in the middle. The CDR3, as DNA: TGTGCCAGCAGCCCGAACCGGGGGCAGGGGTCCGGTCAGCCCCAGCATTTT. Encoded protein: CASSPNRGQGSGQPQHF.

The chain couples TRBV2 to TRBJ2-1; tentatively, D is TRBD1 (5 bases). Germline V CDR1 and CDR2: SNHLY, FYNNEI. Trimming removed 4 bases from V and 4 bases from J, with 8 bases in between. CDR3 length: 13 amino acids. Written as DNA, the CDR3 is TGTGCCAGCAGTGTAGGGGTTTACAATGAGCAGTTCTTC. It yields the protein CASSVGVYNEQFF.

The chain joins TRBV9 to TRBJ2-5, with 10 bases matching TRBD1. V shed 4 bases and J 3 bases; nucleotides not matched to a gene: 6. Germline assignment: CDR1 SGDLS and CDR2 YYNGEE. The CDR3 contains 15 residues. CDR3 sequence: CASSPGTGEKETQYF. Written as DNA, the CDR3 is TGTGCCAGCAGCCCCGGGACAGGGGAAAAAGAGACCCAGTACTTC.

The V and J genes are TRBV19 and TRBJ2-7, with TRBD2 identical over 8 bases. V lost 5 bases and J lost 3; bases outside the gene matches: 3. The CDR3 extends over 13 amino acids. Germline CDR1 LNHDA, CDR2 SQIVND (reference sequence). The CDR3 sequence: CASSGLAGYEQYF. The CDR3 coding sequence is TGTGCCAGTAGTGGGCTAGCGGGCTACGAGCAGTACTTC.

V usage is TRBV5-1 and J usage is TRBJ1-2; unclear D gene. The ends were cut back, 7 bases at V and 6 bases at J, with 16 bases in the middle. The CDR3 is 13 residues long. The germline CDR1 and CDR2 sequences are SGHRS and YFSETQ. The CDR3 coding sequence is TGCGCCAGCGGTGGAGGGAATCAAGATGGCTACACCTTC. Amino acid sequence: CASGGGNQDGYTF.

The chain has TRBV18 and TRBJ1-2; D is uncertain. This CDR3 has 15 amino acids. V dropped 6 bases and J dropped 0 bases, with 14 bases sitting between them. Germline loops: CDR1 KGHSH, CDR2 LQKENI. CDR3 DNA sequence: TGTGCCAGCTCCCCGAGGACGGAAACTAACTATGGCTACACCTTC. This encodes CASSPRTETNYGYTF.

The chain couples TRBV6-5 to TRBJ2-2; TRBD1 or TRBD2 may be the D gene (6 bases each). The CDR3 is 14 amino acids. Trimming stripped 8 bases from V and 6 bases from J, with 16 bases between. Germline V CDR1 and CDR2: MNHEY, SVGAGI. This chain's CDR3 is CASSPRGRAGELFF. The CDR3 DNA reads as TGTGCCAGCTCACCCCGGGGGCGGGCCGGGGAGCTGTTTTTT.